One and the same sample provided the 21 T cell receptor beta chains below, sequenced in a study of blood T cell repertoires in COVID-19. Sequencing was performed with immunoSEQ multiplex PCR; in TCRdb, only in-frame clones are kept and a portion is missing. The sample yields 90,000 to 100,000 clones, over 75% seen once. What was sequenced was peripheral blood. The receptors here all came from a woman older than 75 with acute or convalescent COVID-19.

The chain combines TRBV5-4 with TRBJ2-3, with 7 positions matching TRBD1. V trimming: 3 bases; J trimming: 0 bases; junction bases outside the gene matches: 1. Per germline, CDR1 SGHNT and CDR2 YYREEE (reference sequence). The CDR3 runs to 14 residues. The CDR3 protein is CASSWTGSTDTQYF. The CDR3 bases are TGTGCCAGCAGCTGGACAGGTAGCACAGATACGCAGTATTTT.

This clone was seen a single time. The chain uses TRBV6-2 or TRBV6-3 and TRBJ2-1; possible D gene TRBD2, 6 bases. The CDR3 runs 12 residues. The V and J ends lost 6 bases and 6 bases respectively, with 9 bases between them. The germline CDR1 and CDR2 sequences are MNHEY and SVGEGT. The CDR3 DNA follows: TGTGCCAGCAGCAAGACTAGCAATGAGCAGTTCTTC. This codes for CASSKTSNEQFF.

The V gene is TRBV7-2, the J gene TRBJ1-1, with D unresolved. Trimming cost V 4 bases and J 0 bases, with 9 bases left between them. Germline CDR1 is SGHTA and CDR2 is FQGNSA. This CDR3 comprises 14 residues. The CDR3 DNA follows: TGTGCCAGCAGCTCAACTTATATGAACACTGAAGCTTTCTTT. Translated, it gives CASSSTYMNTEAFF.

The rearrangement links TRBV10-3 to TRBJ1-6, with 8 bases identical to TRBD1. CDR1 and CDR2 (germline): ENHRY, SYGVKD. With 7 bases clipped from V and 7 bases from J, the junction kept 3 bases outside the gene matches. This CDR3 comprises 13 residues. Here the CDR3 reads CAITTGENSPLHF. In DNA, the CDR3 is TGTGCCATCACGACAGGGGAAAATTCACCCCTCCACTTT.

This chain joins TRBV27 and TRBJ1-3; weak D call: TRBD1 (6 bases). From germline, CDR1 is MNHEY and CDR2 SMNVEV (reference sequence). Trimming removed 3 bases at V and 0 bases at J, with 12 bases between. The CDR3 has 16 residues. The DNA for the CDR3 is TGTGCCAGCAGTTTTTCCTGGACAGCCTCTGGAAACACCATATATTTT. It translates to CASSFSWTASGNTIYF.

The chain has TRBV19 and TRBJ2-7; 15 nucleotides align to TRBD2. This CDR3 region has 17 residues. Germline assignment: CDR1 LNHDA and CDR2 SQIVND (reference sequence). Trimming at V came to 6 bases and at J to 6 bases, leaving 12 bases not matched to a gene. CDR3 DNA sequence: TGTGCCAGTAGCCCCGGACTAGCGGGGGGGCCCGGTTTCGAGCAGTACTTC. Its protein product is CASSPGLAGGPGFEQYF.

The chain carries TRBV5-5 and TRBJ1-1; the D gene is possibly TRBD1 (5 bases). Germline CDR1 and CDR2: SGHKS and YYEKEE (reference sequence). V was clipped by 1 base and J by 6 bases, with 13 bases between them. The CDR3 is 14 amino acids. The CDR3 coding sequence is TGTGCCAGCAGCTTGTATGCCAGGGCCTCTGAAGCTTTCTTT. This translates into CASSLYARASEAFF. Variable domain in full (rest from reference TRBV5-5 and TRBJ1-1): DAGVTQSPTHLIKTRGQQVTLRCSPISGHKSVSWYQQVLGQGPQFIFQYYEKEERGRGNFPDRFSARQFPNYSSELNVNALLLGDSALYLCASSLYARASEAFFGQGTRLTVV.

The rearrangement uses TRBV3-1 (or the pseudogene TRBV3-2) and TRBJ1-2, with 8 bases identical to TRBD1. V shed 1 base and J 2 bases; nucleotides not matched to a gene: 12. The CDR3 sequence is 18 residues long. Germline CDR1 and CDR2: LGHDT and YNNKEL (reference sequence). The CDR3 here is CASSQGSGGSRRNYGYTF. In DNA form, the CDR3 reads TGTGCCAGCAGCCAAGGCTCAGGGGGCTCTCGCAGGAACTATGGCTACACCTTC.

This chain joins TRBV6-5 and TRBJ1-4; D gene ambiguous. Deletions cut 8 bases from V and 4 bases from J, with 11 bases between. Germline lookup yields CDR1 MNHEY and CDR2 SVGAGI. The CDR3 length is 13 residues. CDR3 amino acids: CASSQRLNEKLFF. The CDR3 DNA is TGTGCCAGCTCCCAGCGACTTAATGAAAAACTGTTTTTT.

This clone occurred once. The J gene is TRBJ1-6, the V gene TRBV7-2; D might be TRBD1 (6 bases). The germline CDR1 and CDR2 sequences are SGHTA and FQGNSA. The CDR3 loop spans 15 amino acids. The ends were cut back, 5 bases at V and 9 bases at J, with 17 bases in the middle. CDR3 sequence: CASSPQGTLGSPLHF. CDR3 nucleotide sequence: TGTGCCAGCAGCCCCCAGGGGACCCTTGGTTCACCCCTCCACTTT.

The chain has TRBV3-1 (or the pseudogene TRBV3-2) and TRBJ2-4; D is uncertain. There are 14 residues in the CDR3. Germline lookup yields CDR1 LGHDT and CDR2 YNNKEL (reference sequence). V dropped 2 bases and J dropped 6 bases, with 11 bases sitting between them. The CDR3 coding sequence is TGTGCCAGCAGCCAAAGGTTAGCTGGAAACATTCAGTACTTC. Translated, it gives CASSQRLAGNIQYF.

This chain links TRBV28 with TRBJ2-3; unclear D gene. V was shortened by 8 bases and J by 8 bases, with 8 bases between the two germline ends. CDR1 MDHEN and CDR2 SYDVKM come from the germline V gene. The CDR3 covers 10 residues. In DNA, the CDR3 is TGTGCCAGCCTCGGGTTTACGCAGTATTTT. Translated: CASLGFTQYF.

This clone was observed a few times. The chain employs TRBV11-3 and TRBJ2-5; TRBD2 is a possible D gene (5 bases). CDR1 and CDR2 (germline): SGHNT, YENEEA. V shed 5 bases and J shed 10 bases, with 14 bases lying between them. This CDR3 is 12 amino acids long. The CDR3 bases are TGTGCCAGCAGCCAGGATCCGAGGGTCCAGTACTTC. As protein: CASSQDPRVQYF.

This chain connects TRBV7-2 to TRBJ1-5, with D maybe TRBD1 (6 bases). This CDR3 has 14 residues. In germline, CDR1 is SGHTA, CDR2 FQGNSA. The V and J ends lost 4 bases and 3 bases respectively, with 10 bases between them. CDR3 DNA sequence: TGTGCCAGCAGCTCGACAGGTTACAATCAGCCCCAGCATTTT. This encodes CASSSTGYNQPQHF.

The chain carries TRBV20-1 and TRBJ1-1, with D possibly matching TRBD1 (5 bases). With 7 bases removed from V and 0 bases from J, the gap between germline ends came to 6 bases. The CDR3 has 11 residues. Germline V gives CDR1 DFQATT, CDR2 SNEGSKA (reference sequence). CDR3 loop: CSGQLNTEAFF. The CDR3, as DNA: TGCAGTGGACAGTTGAACACTGAAGCTTTCTTT.

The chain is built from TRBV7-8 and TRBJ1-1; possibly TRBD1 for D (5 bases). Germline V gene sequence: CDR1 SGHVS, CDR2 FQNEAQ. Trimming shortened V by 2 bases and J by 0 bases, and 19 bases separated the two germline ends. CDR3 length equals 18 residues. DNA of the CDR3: TGTGCCAGCAGCTTAACAACCGGGGGTGGGGTCATGAACACTGAAGCTTTCTTT. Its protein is CASSLTTGGGVMNTEAFF.

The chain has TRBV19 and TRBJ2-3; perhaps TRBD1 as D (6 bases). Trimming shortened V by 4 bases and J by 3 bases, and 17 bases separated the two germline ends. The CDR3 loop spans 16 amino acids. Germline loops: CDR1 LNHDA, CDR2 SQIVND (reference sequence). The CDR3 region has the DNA TGTGCCAGTAGTAAGTCGACAGGCGGTTTGACAGATACGCAGTATTTT. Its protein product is CASSKSTGGLTDTQYF. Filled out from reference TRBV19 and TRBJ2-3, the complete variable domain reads DGGITQSPKYLFRKEGQNVTLSCEQNLNHDAMYWYRQDPGQGLRLIYYSQIVNDFQKGDIAEGYSVSREKKESFPLTVTSAQKNPTAFYLCASSKSTGGLTDTQYFGPGTRLTVL.

The CDR3 is CASSQTQGDTQYF. The DNA of the CDR3 is TGCGCCAGCAGCCAGACACAGGGAGATACGCAGTATTTT. The rearrangement links TRBV4-1 to TRBJ2-3; D might be TRBD1 (6 bases). The V end was cut by 3 bases, the J end by 5 bases, with 9 bases between. The CDR3 length is 13 residues. Germline CDR1 MGHRA, CDR2 YSYEKL.

The CDR3 is CATRGSSYEQYF. The CDR3, as DNA: TGTGCCACACGGGGGAGCTCCTACGAGCAGTACTTC. This sequence joins TRBV28 and TRBJ2-7, with D possibly TRBD2 on 6 matching bases. Germline V gene data show CDR1 as MDHEN and CDR2 as SYDVKM. Trimming removed 10 bases at V and 0 bases at J, with 10 bases between. The CDR3 has 12 residues.

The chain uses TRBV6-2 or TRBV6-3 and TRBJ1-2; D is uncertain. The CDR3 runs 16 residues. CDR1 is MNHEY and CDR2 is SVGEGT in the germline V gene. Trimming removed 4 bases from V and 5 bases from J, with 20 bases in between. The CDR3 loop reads CASSFSGQKVGYGYTF. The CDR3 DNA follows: TGTGCCAGCAGTTTCTCTGGGCAGAAGGTTGGGTATGGCTACACCTTC.

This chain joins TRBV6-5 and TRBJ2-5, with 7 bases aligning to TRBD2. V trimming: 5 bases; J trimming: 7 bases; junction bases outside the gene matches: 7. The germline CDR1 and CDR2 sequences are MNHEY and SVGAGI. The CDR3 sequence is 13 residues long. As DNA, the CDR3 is TGTGCCAGCAGTCTAGGACTAGGAGGGACCCAGTACTTC. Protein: CASSLGLGGTQYF.